This is a list of T cell receptor beta chains from one sample in a study of beta chain features in type 1 diabetes. Method: immunoSEQ multiplex PCR; TCRdb's copy keeps in-frame clones and lacks some. Of about 660,000 clones detected, over 12% appear once; the ten largest clones hold less than 0.04%. Sequencing was carried out using naive CD4+ T cells from blood. The receptors stem from a man aged 18 to 35 with type 1 diabetes. Both conserved end residues are part of each CDR3. A D gene is named only where the DNA matches it firmly. Clone size is stated in some rows and not others, as once, few, many or a class when expanded.

clone_size	d_call	cdr3_length	v_call	j_call	cdr3_aa	cdr3_nt
.	.	13	TRBV7-8	TRBJ2-7	CASSLQGTYEQYF	TGTGCCAGCAGCTTACAGGGGACTTACGAGCAGTACTTC
.	TRBD2	15	TRBV28	TRBJ2-1	CASTTGGTSYNEQFF	TGTGCCAGCACCACGGGGGGGACTTCCTACAATGAGCAGTTCTTC
few	.	11	TRBV6-6	TRBJ2-6	CASSRANVLTF	TGTGCCAGCAGTAGGGCCAACGTCCTGACTTTC
.	.	13	TRBV9	TRBJ2-5	CASSPAPIETQYF	TGTGCCAGCAGCCCAGCGCCGATAGAGACCCAGTACTTC
.	TRBD1	13	TRBV7-2	TRBJ1-5	CASSEQGRQPQHF	TGTGCCAGCAGCGAACAGGGGCGCCAGCCCCAGCATTTT
few	.	12	TRBV30	TRBJ2-3	CAWGGASDTQYF	TGTGCCTGGGGGGGCGCATCAGATACGCAGTATTTT
few	TRBD2	18	TRBV28	TRBJ2-1	CASRSRLAGVVSYNEQFF	TGTGCCAGCAGGTCCCGACTAGCGGGGGTAGTGTCCTACAATGAGCAGTTCTTC
few	TRBD1	14	TRBV25-1	TRBJ1-4	CASSYRQGGEKLFF	TGTGCCAGCAGTTATCGACAGGGTGGGGAAAAACTGTTTTTT
few	.	16	TRBV4-2	TRBJ2-4	CASSQRLQGHKNIQYF	TGTGCCAGCAGCCAACGGCTCCAGGGGCACAAAAACATTCAGTACTTC
.	.	16	TRBV30	TRBJ2-1	CAWSPKGGDSRNEQFF	TGTGCCTGGAGTCCGAAGGGGGGGGATAGCCGGAATGAGCAGTTCTTC
few	TRBD1	15	TRBV14	TRBJ2-3	CASGQGAPSTDTQYF	TGTGCCAGCGGCCAGGGGGCACCAAGCACAGATACGCAGTATTTT
.	TRBD1	16	TRBV4-1	TRBJ2-1	CASSQPSRDRDNEQFF	TGCGCCAGCAGCCAACCCTCCCGGGACAGGGACAATGAGCAGTTCTTC
.	.	15	TRBV11-2	TRBJ2-3	CASTAGIRGTDTQYF	TGTGCCAGCACCGCAGGGATAAGGGGCACAGATACGCAGTATTTT
once	TRBD1	13	TRBV2	TRBJ2-3	CATRDRGLDTQYF	TGTGCCACCCGGGACAGGGGGTTGGATACGCAGTATTTT
.	TRBD1	15	TRBV18	TRBJ1-4	CASSPPGQGNEKLFF	TGTGCCAGCTCACCCCCGGGACAGGGTAATGAAAAACTGTTTTTT
few	TRBD1	16	TRBV2	TRBJ1-5	CASSEEGASSNQPQHF	TGTGCCAGCAGTGAAGAGGGGGCCTCTAGCAATCAGCCCCAGCATTTT
few	.	14	TRBV7-2	TRBJ1-1	CASSLLGGLTEAFF	TGTGCCAGCAGCTTACTCGGTGGTCTCACTGAAGCTTTCTTT
.	.	15	TRBV5-6	TRBJ2-1	CASSLRFLEYNEQFF	TGTGCCAGCAGCTTGAGGTTTTTAGAGTACAATGAGCAGTTCTTC
.	.	16	TRBV5-8	TRBJ2-4	CASSFGMVLAKNIQYF	TGTGCCAGCAGCTTCGGGATGGTGCTAGCCAAAAACATTCAGTACTTC
.	.	15	TRBV19	TRBJ2-1	CASSSLANAYNEQFF	TGTGCCAGTAGCAGCCTAGCGAATGCCTACAATGAGCAGTTCTTC
.	.	15	TRBV4-3	TRBJ2-3	CASSQDGQQPDTQYF	TGCGCCAGCAGCCAAGATGGCCAGCAGCCAGATACGCAGTATTTT
.	.	12	TRBV2	TRBJ2-1	CASSPASNEQFF	TGTGCCAGCAGCCCAGCGTCGAATGAGCAGTTCTTC
.	TRBD1	15	TRBV19	TRBJ2-1	CASTKRDRGYDEQFF	TGTGCCAGCACTAAACGGGACAGGGGGTACGATGAGCAGTTCTTC
.	TRBD1	13	TRBV30	TRBJ2-5	CAWRGTGGGTQYF	TGTGCCTGGAGAGGGACAGGGGGCGGGACCCAGTACTTC
few	.	13	TRBV6-1	TRBJ2-3	CASRRAGTDTQYF	TGTGCCAGCAGGAGGGCAGGGACAGATACGCAGTATTTT
.	.	14	TRBV4-2	TRBJ1-1	CASSREVKNTEAFF	TGTGCCAGCAGCCGTGAGGTAAAGAACACTGAAGCTTTCTTT
.	.	14	TRBV9	TRBJ2-7	CASSVDGNYYEQYF	TGTGCCAGCAGCGTAGACGGGAACTACTACGAGCAGTACTTC
.	.	15	TRBV28	TRBJ1-5	CASSPQGYGNQPQHF	TGTGCCAGCAGTCCCCAGGGGTACGGCAATCAGCCCCAGCATTTT
.	.	14	TRBV2	TRBJ2-3	CASSIQGPSDTQYF	TGTGCCAGCAGTATACAGGGACCCAGCGATACGCAGTATTTT
.	TRBD2	13	TRBV11-2	TRBJ2-1	CASSSGLVSEQFF	TGTGCCAGCAGCTCTGGACTAGTGTCTGAGCAGTTCTTC
.	.	16	TRBV14	TRBJ1-2	CASSQGSWGSNYGYTF	TGTGCCAGCAGCCAAGGGTCCTGGGGTTCTAACTATGGCTACACCTTC
.	.	17	TRBV7-6	TRBJ2-6	CASSLGPGRTGANVLTF	TGTGCCAGCAGCTTAGGCCCGGGTCGGACTGGGGCCAACGTCCTGACTTTC
few	.	16	TRBV4-1	TRBJ2-3	CASSHLRRLSTDTQYF	TGCGCCAGCAGCCATTTGCGGAGGTTGAGCACAGATACGCAGTATTTT
.	TRBD1	16	TRBV9	TRBJ1-5	CASSPSSGTADQPQHF	TGTGCCAGCAGCCCCTCCTCCGGGACAGCGGATCAGCCCCAGCATTTT
.	.	13	TRBV7-2	TRBJ2-3	CASSLTPGDTQYF	TGTGCCAGCAGCTTAACGCCAGGAGATACGCAGTATTTT
few	TRBD1	13	TRBV19	TRBJ1-1	CATQTGWNTEAFF	TGTGCCACCCAGACAGGGTGGAACACTGAAGCTTTCTTT
.	TRBD2	15	TRBV5-1	TRBJ2-7	CASSLLTSGSSEQYF	TGCGCCAGCAGCCTGTTGACTAGCGGGAGTTCCGAGCAGTACTTC
few	TRBD2	18	TRBV4-1	TRBJ2-2	CASSPPPIRGTTSRELFF	TGCGCCAGCAGCCCCCCGCCTATTCGGGGGACTACGTCGCGGGAGCTGTTTTTT
.	.	15	TRBV6-5	TRBJ2-7	CASSSAGTLTYEQYF	TGTGCCAGCAGTTCTGCCGGGACGCTGACCTACGAGCAGTACTTC
few	TRBD1	15	TRBV19	TRBJ2-1	CASSTPGDRGNEQFF	TGTGCCAGTAGTACCCCGGGGGACAGGGGGAATGAGCAGTTCTTC
.	TRBD2	15	TRBV25-1	TRBJ2-1	CASSRHASGYNEQFF	TGTGCCAGCAGTCGGCACGCTAGCGGATACAATGAGCAGTTCTTC
.	TRBD1	13	TRBV2	TRBJ1-4	CASKRQGEEKLFF	TGTGCCAGCAAGCGGCAGGGGGAAGAAAAACTGTTTTTT
.	.	15	TRBV5-1	TRBJ1-2	CASRRTVTAVGGYTF	TGCGCCAGCAGAAGAACAGTGACTGCGGTTGGCGGCTACACCTTC
.	TRBD1	12	TRBV6-1	TRBJ1-4	CASSESDRAGFF	TGTGCCAGCAGTGAATCCGACAGGGCCGGGTTTTTT
few	TRBD2	19	TRBV10-3	TRBJ2-1	CAITSGLATRAASYNEQFF	TGTGCCATCACCTCGGGACTAGCGACTAGGGCGGCCTCCTACAATGAGCAGTTCTTC
few	.	12	TRBV7-2	TRBJ2-4	CASSSGRRIQYF	TGTGCCAGCAGCTCGGGACGCAGAATTCAGTACTTC
.	TRBD1	14	TRBV5-1	TRBJ1-1	CASSFGQGGTEAFF	TGCGCCAGCAGTTTCGGACAGGGTGGCACTGAAGCTTTCTTT
.	.	13	TRBV29-1	TRBJ1-1	CSVAVDWNTEAFF	TGCAGCGTTGCCGTTGATTGGAACACTGAAGCTTTCTTT
few	.	14	TRBV7-9	TRBJ1-1	CASSLGRPDTEAFF	TGTGCCAGCAGTCTGGGCAGGCCTGACACTGAAGCTTTCTTT
few	.	12	TRBV5-4	TRBJ2-3	CASSFYPDTQYF	TGTGCCAGCAGCTTCTATCCAGATACGCAGTATTTT
few	.	12	TRBV2	TRBJ2-5	CASSVQGETQYF	TGTGCCAGCAGTGTGCAGGGGGAGACCCAGTACTTC
few	TRBD2	14	TRBV5-1	TRBJ2-1	CASSSEAGVNEQFF	TGCGCCAGCAGCTCCGAGGCGGGGGTTAATGAGCAGTTCTTC
.	.	14	TRBV11-2	TRBJ2-5	CASSLGRLEETQYF	TGTGCCAGCAGCTTGGGCAGGCTAGAAGAGACCCAGTACTTC
.	.	13	TRBV11-2	TRBJ2-5	CASSFGETETQYF	TGTGCCAGCAGCTTCGGGGAGACGGAGACCCAGTACTTC
few	.	16	TRBV18	TRBJ2-1	CASSHPSQVSYNEQFF	TGTGCCAGCTCACACCCCTCCCAGGTCTCCTACAATGAGCAGTTCTTC
few	.	12	TRBV7-2	TRBJ2-7	CASSQNRDEQYF	TGTGCCAGCAGCCAAAACCGCGACGAGCAGTACTTC
few	TRBD1	15	TRBV27	TRBJ1-4	CASSGPDRVNEKLFF	TGTGCCAGCAGTGGACCGGACAGGGTGAATGAAAAACTGTTTTTT
few	TRBD2	17	TRBV14	TRBJ2-3	CASSQVTSGRIGATQYF	TGTGCCAGCAGCCAAGTTACTAGCGGACGAATCGGTGCTACGCAGTATTTT
few	.	16	TRBV4-3	TRBJ2-4	CASSQDPDRSTNIQYF	TGCGCCAGCAGCCAGGATCCCGATAGGTCCACCAACATTCAGTACTTC